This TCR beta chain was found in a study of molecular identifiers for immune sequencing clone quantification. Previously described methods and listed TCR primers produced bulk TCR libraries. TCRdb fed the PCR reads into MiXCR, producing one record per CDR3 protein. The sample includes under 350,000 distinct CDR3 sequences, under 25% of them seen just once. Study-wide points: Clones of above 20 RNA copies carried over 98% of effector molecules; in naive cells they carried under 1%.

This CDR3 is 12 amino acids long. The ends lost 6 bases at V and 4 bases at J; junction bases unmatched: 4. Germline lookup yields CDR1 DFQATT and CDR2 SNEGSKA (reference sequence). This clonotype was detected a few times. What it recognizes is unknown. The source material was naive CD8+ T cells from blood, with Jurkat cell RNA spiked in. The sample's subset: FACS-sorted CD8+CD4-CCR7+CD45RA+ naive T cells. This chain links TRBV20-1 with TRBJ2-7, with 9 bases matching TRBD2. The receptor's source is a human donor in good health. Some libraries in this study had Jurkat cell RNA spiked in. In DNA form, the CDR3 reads TGCAGTGCCATACTAGCGGGTTACGAGCAGTACTTC. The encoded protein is CSAILAGYEQYF.